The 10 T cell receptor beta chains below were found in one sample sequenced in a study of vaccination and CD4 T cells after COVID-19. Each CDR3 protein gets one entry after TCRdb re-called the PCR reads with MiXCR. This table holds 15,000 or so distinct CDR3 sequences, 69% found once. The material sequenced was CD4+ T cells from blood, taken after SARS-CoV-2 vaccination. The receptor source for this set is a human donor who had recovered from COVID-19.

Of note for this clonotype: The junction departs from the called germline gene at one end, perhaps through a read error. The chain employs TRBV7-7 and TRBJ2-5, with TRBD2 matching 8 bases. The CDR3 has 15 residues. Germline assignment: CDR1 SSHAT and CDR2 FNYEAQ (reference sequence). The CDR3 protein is CASSLGRGGQETQYF. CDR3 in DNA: TGTGCTAGCAGCTTAGGTCGGGGGGGCCAAGAGACCCAGTACTTC.

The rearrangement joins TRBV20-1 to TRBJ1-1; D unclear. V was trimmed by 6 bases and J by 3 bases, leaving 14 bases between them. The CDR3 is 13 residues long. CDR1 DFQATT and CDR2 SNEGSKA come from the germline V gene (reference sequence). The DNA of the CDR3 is TGCAGTGCAGCGGACGGACTCTACACTGAAGCTTTCTTT. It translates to CSAADGLYTEAFF.

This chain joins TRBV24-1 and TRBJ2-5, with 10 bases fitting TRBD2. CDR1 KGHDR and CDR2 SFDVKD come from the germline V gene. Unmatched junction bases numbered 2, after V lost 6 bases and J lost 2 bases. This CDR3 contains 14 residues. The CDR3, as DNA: TGTGCCACCAGTCCTAGCGGGGGACAAGAGACCCAGTACTTC. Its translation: CATSPSGGQETQYF.

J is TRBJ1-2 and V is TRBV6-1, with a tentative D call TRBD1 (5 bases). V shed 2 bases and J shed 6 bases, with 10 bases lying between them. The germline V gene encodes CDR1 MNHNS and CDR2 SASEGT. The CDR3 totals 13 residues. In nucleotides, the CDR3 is TGTGCCAGCAGTGAACAGGGTTTCAATGGCTACACCTTC. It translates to CASSEQGFNGYTF.

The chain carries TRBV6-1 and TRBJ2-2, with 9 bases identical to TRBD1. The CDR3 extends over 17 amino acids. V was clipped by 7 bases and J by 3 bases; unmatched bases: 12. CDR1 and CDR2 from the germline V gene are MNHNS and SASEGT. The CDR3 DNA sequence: TGTGCCAGCATCCAATCCGCCGGGACAGGGCACACCGGGGAGCTGTTTTTT. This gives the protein CASIQSAGTGHTGELFF.

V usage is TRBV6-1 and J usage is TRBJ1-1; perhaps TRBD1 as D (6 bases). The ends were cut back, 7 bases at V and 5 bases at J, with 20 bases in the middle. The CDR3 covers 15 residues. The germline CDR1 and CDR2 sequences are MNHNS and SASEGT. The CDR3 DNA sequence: TGTGCCAGCAATCTGGGGGGCGAGGGATCAACTGAAGCTTTCTTT. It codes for CASNLGGEGSTEAFF.

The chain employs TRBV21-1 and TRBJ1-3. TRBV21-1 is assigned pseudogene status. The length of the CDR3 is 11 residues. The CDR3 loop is CASCSGNTIYF. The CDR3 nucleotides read TGTGCCAGCTGTTCTGGAAACACCATATATTTT.

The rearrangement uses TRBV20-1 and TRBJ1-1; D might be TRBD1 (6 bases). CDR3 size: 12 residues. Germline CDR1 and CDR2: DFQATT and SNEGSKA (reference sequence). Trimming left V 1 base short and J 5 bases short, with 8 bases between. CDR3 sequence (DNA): TGCAGTGCTAGAGGCCAGGGGACTGAAGCTTTCTTT. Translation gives CSARGQGTEAFF.

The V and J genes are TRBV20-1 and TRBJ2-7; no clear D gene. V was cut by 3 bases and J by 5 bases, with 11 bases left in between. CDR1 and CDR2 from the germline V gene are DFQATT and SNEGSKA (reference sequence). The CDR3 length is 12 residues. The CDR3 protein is CSASPLFNEQYF. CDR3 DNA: TGCAGTGCTAGCCCCCTTTTCAACGAGCAGTACTTC.

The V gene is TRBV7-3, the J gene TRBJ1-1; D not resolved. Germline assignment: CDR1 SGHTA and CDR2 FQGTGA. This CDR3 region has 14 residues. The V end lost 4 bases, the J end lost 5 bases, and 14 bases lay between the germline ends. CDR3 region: CASSSNGKRTEAFF. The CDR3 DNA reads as TGTGCCAGCAGCTCCAACGGTAAGAGGACTGAAGCTTTCTTT.